This entry lists 2 T cell receptor beta chains sequenced from one sample in a study of blood T cell repertoires in COVID-19. The assay was immunoSEQ multiplex PCR, and TCRdb's table has in-frame clones only and misses some. The sample carries about 98,000 clones, about 81% recorded once. Sequenced sample: peripheral blood. The receptors originated from an older man with acute or convalescent COVID-19.

The chain links TRBV29-1 to TRBJ2-1; TRBD2 matches 13 bases. The V gene's germline CDR1 is SQVTM and CDR2 ANQGSEA. V lost 2 bases to trimming and J lost 2 bases; unmatched junction nucleotides: 3. This CDR3 is built from 16 residues. The CDR3 DNA follows: TGCAGCGTTGAACCGGGACTAGCGGGAACCTACAATGAGCAGTTCTTC. Amino acids: CSVEPGLAGTYNEQFF.

The V and J genes are TRBV7-9 and TRBJ1-2; maybe TRBD1 (6 bases). Between the trimmed V and J ends, which lost 4 bases and 0 bases, there was a span of 18 bases. The V gene's germline CDR1 is SEHNR and CDR2 FQNEAQ (reference sequence). CDR3 length: 17 residues. The CDR3 sequence is CASSSTLNRVANYGYTF. CDR3 in DNA: TGTGCCAGCAGCTCGACGCTGAACAGGGTAGCTAACTATGGCTACACCTTC.